This T cell receptor (beta chain) was retrieved from a study of shared clonotypes between healthy human individuals. Findings and limits, study-wide: In general, naive subsets displayed greater estimated richness than memory subsets did. The authors sampled blood alone, and tissue repertoires likely differ. Non-shared clonotypes displayed generation probabilities falling below those of clonotypes present in all four donors.

A few counts support this clone. The antigen is unknown. At the deep level, the assay was run. Using immunoSEQ multiplex PCR, the repertoire was profiled, and TCRdb retains in-frame clones only, with some absent. Of roughly 2,000,000 clones in the sample, approximately 95% were seen once. The V gene's germline CDR1 is LNHDA and CDR2 SQIVND (reference sequence). Deletions cut 7 bases from V and 6 bases from J, with 12 bases between. The CDR3 covers 12 residues. Naivety among CD8 cells was defined by CD45RO negativity and positive CCR7 selection, thereby excluding terminally differentiated effector memory CD45RA+ cells.

The chain couples TRBV19 to TRBJ1-1; D is unresolved. Sequencing was done on a sample of naive CD8+ T cells sorted from blood. The clonotype comes from a man between 18 and 35 years old in good health. The CDR3 sequence is CASTNLESEAFF. The DNA for the CDR3 is TGTGCCAGTACCAACTTGGAATCTGAAGCTTTCTTT.